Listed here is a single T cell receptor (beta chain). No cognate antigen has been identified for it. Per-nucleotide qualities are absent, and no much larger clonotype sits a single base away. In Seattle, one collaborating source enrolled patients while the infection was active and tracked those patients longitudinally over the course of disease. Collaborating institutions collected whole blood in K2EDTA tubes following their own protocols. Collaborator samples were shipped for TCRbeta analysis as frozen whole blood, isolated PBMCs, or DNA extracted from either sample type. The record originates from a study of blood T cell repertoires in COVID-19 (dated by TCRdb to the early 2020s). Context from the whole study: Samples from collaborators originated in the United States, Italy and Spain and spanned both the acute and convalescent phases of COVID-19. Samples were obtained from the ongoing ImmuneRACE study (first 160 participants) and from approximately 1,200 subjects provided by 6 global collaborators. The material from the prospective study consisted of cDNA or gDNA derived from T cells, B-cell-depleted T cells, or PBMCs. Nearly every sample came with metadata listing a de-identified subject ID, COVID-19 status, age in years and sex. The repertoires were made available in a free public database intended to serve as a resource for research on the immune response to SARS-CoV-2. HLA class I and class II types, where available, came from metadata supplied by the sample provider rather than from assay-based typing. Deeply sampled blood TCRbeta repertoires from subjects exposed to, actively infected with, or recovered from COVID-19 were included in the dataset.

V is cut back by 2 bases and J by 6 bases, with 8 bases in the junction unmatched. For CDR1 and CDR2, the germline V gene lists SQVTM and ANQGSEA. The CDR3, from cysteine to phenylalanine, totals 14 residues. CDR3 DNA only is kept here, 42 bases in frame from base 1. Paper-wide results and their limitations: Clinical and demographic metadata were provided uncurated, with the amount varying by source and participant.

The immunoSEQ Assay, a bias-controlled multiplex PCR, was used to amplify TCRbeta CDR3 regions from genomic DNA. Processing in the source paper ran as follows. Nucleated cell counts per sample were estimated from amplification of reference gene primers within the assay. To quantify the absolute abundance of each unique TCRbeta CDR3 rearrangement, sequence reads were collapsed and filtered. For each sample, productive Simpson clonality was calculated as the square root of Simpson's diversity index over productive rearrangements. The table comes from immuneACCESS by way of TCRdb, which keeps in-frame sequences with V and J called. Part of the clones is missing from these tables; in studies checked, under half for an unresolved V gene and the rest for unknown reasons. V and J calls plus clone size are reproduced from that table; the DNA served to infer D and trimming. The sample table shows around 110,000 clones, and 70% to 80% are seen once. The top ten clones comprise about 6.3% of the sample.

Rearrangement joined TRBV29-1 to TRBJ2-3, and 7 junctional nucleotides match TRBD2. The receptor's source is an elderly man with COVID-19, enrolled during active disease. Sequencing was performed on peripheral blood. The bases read TGCAGCGTTGAATCCGGGGGGTCATGGGATACGCAGTATTTT. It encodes CSVESGGSWDTQYF.